The 21 T cell receptor beta chains presented below share a single source sample, sequenced in a study of blood T cells in healthy people across ages. Then a second PCR, running roughly 6 to 11 cycles, was carried out with a sample-barcoded 5' primer and a J-beta primer mix. TCRdb passed the 5' RACE reads through MiXCR, listing each CDR3 protein once. The sample has approximately 730,000 distinct CDR3 sequences, roughly 47% seen once. The sequenced material came from blood. The receptors shown here come from a woman aged 55-69 years in good health.

This clonotype was observed a handful of times. V usage is TRBV12-3 or TRBV12-4 and J usage is TRBJ2-3, with TRBD2 matching over 13 bases. CDR3 length: 15 residues. V gave up 5 bases and J gave up 4 bases; unmatched junction bases: 3. CDR3 DNA: TGTGCCAGCAGTAGACTAGCGGGGGGATCAGATACGCAGTATTTT. This encodes CASSRLAGGSDTQYF.

The V and J genes are TRBV20-1 and TRBJ2-5, with D unresolved. The CDR3 covers 13 residues. V was pared by 5 bases and J by 2 bases, with 12 bases between. In germline, CDR1 is DFQATT, CDR2 SNEGSKA (reference sequence). The CDR3 loop is CSACPLGQETQYF. CDR3 DNA: TGCAGTGCTTGCCCCCTGGGGCAAGAGACCCAGTACTTC.

Regarding this clonotype: One end of the junction is discordant with germline, which a read error may explain. The chain joins TRBV25-1 to TRBJ2-6; D might be TRBD1 or TRBD2, each matching 7 bases. The CDR3 spans 17 residues. Germline CDR1 MGHDK, CDR2 SYGVNS. For the CDR3, the DNA is TGTGCCAGCAACCGGGGAGGGGGCACGACTGGGGCCAACGTCCCGACTTTC. Its protein product is CASNRGGGTTGANVPTF. The full variable domain, in which reference TRBV25-1 and TRBJ2-6 provide the parts outside the CDR3, is EADIYQTPRYLVIGTGKKITLECSQTMGHDKMYWYQQDPGMELHLIHYSYGVNSTEKGDLSSESTVSRIRTEHFPLTLESARPSHTSQYLCASNRGGGTTGANVPTFGAGSRLTVL.

The V call is TRBV4-3, the J call TRBJ1-1, with D perhaps TRBD1 (5 bases). The germline V gene encodes CDR1 LGHNA and CDR2 YSLEER. V lost 0 bases, J lost 5 bases, and 13 bases lay in between. CDR3 length: 15 residues. CDR3 bases: TGCGCCAGCAGCCAAGATGAGGGGAGGAGGACTGAAGCTTTCTTT. Its translation is CASSQDEGRRTEAFF.

The J gene is TRBJ2-3, the V gene TRBV11-2; the match to TRBD2 covers 9 bases. The CDR3 is 17 residues long. V lost 2 bases, J lost 0 bases, and 6 bases stayed unmatched. Germline assignment: CDR1 SGHAT and CDR2 FQNNGV. CDR3 nucleotide sequence: TGTGCCAGCAGCTTATGGGCTAGCGGGGTCAGCACAGATACGCAGTATTTT. Encoded protein: CASSLWASGVSTDTQYF.

The chain is built from TRBV12-3 or TRBV12-4 and TRBJ2-1; no clear D gene. The V gene lost 2 bases and the J gene lost 9 bases, with 8 bases spanning the gap. This CDR3 contains 12 residues. The CDR3 loop is CASSLMAREQFF. The CDR3 bases are TGTGCCAGCAGTTTAATGGCCCGTGAGCAGTTCTTC.

As regards this clonotype: Germline is not matched at one junction end, which may reflect a read error. The chain is built from TRBV30 and TRBJ2-6, with D possibly being TRBD2 (5 bases). The germline gives CDR1 GTSNPN, CDR2 SVGIG (reference sequence). This CDR3 contains 19 residues. CDR3 amino acids: CARSVLREDVRAGANVLTF. Written as DNA, the CDR3 is TGTGCCCGGAGTGTACTTCGGGAAGATGTTCGGGCTGGGGCCAACGTCCTGACTTTC.

This chain uses TRBV7-9 with TRBJ2-1; 10 bases agree with TRBD1. Germline values: CDR1 SEHNR, CDR2 FQNEAQ (reference sequence). The CDR3 consists of 16 residues. The J segment lost 3 bases and the V segment lost 4 bases, leaving 6 bases of the junction unmatched. The CDR3 DNA is TGTGCCAGCAGCTCCGGGACAGGGGATTTCTACAATGAGCAGTTCTTC. Its protein product is CASSSGTGDFYNEQFF.

The rearrangement uses TRBV20-1 and TRBJ2-1, with 13 bases fitting TRBD2. The V and J ends lost 2 bases and 7 bases, in that order; junction bases with no gene match: 5. This CDR3 has 15 amino acids. Germline V gene lookup returns CDR1 DFQATT and CDR2 SNEGSKA (reference sequence). As DNA, the CDR3 is TGCAGTGCTAGATCCGCGACTAGCGGGAGGAATGAGCAGTTCTTC. The encoded protein is CSARSATSGRNEQFF.

A few counts support this clonotype. The chain joins TRBV20-1 to TRBJ2-7; D is unclear. The V end was cut by 1 base, the J end by 6 bases, with 10 bases between. This CDR3 spans 12 amino acids. In germline, CDR1 is DFQATT, CDR2 SNEGSKA (reference sequence). CDR3: CSARVGRSEQYF. CDR3 DNA: TGCAGTGCTAGAGTGGGTAGAAGCGAGCAGTACTTC.

On this clonotype itself: A single base separates this from a much larger clone, so it may be a read error. The chain joins TRBV28 to TRBJ2-1; maybe TRBD2 (6 bases). The CDR3 runs to 14 residues. With 7 bases removed from V and 11 bases from J, the gap between germline ends came to 21 bases. Germline CDR1 is MDHEN and CDR2 is SYDVKM. The CDR3, as DNA: TGTGCCAGCACCCAAGACACGGGACTGTCGAAGCAGTTCTTC. Protein: CASTQDTGLSKQFF.

This clonotype was seen more than once but under ten times. This sequence joins TRBV6-5 and TRBJ2-7; TRBD1 might be the D (5 bases). V gave up 6 bases and J gave up 1 base, with 13 bases separating them. CDR3 length: 14 residues. In germline, CDR1 is MNHEY, CDR2 SVGAGI. CDR3 bases: TGTGCCAGCAGGAGAACAGGATCATCCTACGAGCAGTACTTC. Residues: CASRRTGSSYEQYF.

There are a few counts of this clonotype. The rearrangement joins TRBV5-1 to TRBJ2-4; D might be TRBD2 (7 bases). The J call is in doubt because the DNA end fits TRBJ2-7 better. This CDR3 spans 14 amino acids. Germline V lookup: CDR1 SGHRS, CDR2 YFSETQ. The CDR3 nucleotides read TGCGCCAGCAGTAGAGGGGGGGATGAGGACGAGCAGTACTTC. It yields the protein CASSRGGDEDEQYF.

In this sample, this clonotype turned up a few times. The chain carries TRBV6-5 and TRBJ2-5, with TRBD2 matching 8 bases. This CDR3 region has 14 residues. J was trimmed by 4 bases and V by 5 bases; bases with no gene match: 6. CDR1 and CDR2 (germline): MNHEY, SVGAGI. CDR3 amino acids: CASSKRESPETQYF. CDR3 DNA: TGTGCCAGCAGTAAGCGGGAGTCACCAGAGACCCAGTACTTC.

With regard to this clonotype: This may stem from a read error, because a much larger clone lies one nucleotide away. The V call is TRBV12-3 or TRBV12-4, the J call TRBJ2-3; TRBD1 might be the D (6 bases). This CDR3 spans 15 amino acids. CDR3 in amino acids: CASSQDSASTDTRYF. For the CDR3, the DNA is TGTGCCAGCAGCCAGGACAGCGCTAGCACAGATACGCGGTATTTT.

V and J are TRBV27 and TRBJ2-5; tentatively, D is TRBD1 (5 bases). Germline CDR1 is MNHEY and CDR2 is SMNVEV (reference sequence). V gave up 7 bases and J gave up 5 bases, with 20 bases separating them. The CDR3 spans 15 residues. The CDR3 DNA follows: TGTGCCAGCACCCCTGGGCAGGGTTTGATGGAGACCCAGTACTTC. Residues: CASTPGQGLMETQYF.

This chain links TRBV9 with TRBJ2-5; 8 positions match TRBD1. V gave up 3 bases and J gave up 11 bases; unmatched junction bases: 6. CDR3 length: 12 residues. In germline, CDR1 is SGDLS, CDR2 YYNGEE. The CDR3 protein is CASSDDRGEQYF. The CDR3 nucleotides read TGTGCCAGCAGCGACGACAGGGGTGAGCAGTACTTC.

This clonotype was observed a few times. The chain links TRBV3-1 to TRBJ1-2; 8 bases agree with TRBD1. Germline lookup yields CDR1 LGHDT and CDR2 YNNKEL (reference sequence). CDR3 length: 13 amino acids. J gave up 7 bases and V 4 bases, and 5 bases lay outside the gene matches. CDR3 loop: CASSLDRAPGYTF. The CDR3, as DNA: TGTGCCAGCAGCCTGGACAGGGCGCCTGGCTACACCTTC.

The V gene is TRBV19, the J gene TRBJ1-2; D unclear. The CDR3 is 13 residues long. V gave up 2 bases and J gave up 5 bases, with 9 bases separating them. Germline V gene lookup returns CDR1 LNHDA and CDR2 SQIVND (reference sequence). The CDR3: CASSISPGYGYTF. In DNA, the CDR3 is TGTGCCAGTAGTATATCGCCCGGGTATGGCTACACCTTC. Filled out from reference TRBV19 and TRBJ1-2, the complete variable domain reads DGGITQSPKYLFRKEGQNVTLSCEQNLNHDAMYWYRQDPGQGLRLIYYSQIVNDFQKGDIAEGYSVSREKKESFPLTVTSAQKNPTAFYLCASSISPGYGYTFGSGTRLTVV.

The chain carries TRBV5-1 and TRBJ1-1; D ambiguous. With 4 bases removed from V and 1 base from J, the gap between germline ends came to 14 bases. CDR1 is SGHRS, CDR2 YFSETQ, per germline. The CDR3 consists of 15 residues. CDR3 protein: CASSRKTYQNTEAFF. CDR3 nucleotide sequence: TGCGCCAGCAGCCGTAAGACATACCAGAACACTGAAGCTTTCTTT.

In this sample, this clonotype turned up a few times. The V gene is TRBV6-5, the J gene TRBJ2-3, with 9 bases aligning to TRBD2. Trimming cost V 7 bases and J 4 bases; bases outside gene matches: 6. The CDR3 totals 14 residues. Germline CDR1 and CDR2: MNHEY and SVGAGI. This CDR3 reads CASMKRGVADTQYF. The DNA of the CDR3 is TGTGCCAGCATGAAGCGGGGGGTCGCAGATACGCAGTATTTT.